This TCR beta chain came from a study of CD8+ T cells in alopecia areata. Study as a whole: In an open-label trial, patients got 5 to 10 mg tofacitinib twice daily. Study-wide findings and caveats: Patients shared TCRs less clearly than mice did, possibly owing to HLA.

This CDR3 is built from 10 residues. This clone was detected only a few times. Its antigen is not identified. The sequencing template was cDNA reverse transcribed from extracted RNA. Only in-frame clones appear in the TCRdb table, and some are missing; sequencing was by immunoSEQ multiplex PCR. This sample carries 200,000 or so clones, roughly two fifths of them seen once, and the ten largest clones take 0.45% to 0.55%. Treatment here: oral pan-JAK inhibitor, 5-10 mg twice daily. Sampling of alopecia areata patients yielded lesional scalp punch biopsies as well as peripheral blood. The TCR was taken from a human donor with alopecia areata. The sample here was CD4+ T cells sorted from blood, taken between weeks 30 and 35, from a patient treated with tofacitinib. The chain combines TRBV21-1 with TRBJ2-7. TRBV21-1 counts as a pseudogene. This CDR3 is CASSKYEQYF. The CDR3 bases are TGTGCCAGCAGCAAATACGAGCAGTACTTC.